The clone carrying this TCR beta chain has just a few counts. These data belong to a study of blood T cell repertoires in COVID-19. Study at large: The analysed material was cDNA or gDNA that came from T cells, B-cell-depleted T cells, or PBMCs.

This CDR3 comprises 13 residues. Germline V lookup: CDR1 MRHNA, CDR2 SNTAGT. V gave up 4 bases and J gave up 3 bases, with 6 bases separating them. In the original processing: How many nucleated cells were present was estimated from reference gene primer amplification. Generated by immunoSEQ multiplex PCR, the TCRdb table keeps only in-frame clones and is missing some. That table gives V, J and clone size, and the DNA gave D and trimming. The sample shows roughly 59,000 clones, under 80% of them seen only once. The TCR was taken from a human donor in a cohort sampled during active COVID-19. Sequencing was done on a sample of peripheral blood. The J gene is TRBJ2-2, the V gene TRBV6-4; D call uncertain. This chain's CDR3 is CASSVEDTGELFF. In DNA, the CDR3 is TGTGCCAGCAGTGTAGAGGACACCGGGGAGCTGTTTTTT.